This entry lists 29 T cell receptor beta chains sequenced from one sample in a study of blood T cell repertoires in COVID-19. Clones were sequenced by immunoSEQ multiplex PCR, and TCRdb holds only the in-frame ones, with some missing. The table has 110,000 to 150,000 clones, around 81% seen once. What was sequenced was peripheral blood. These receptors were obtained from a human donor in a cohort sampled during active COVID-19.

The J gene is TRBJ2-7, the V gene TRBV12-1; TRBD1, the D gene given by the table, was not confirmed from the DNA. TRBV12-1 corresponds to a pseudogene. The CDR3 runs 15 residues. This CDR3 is CASSTERQGFHEQYF. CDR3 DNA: TGTGCCAGCAGCACGGAGAGACAGGGGTTCCACGAGCAGTACTTC.

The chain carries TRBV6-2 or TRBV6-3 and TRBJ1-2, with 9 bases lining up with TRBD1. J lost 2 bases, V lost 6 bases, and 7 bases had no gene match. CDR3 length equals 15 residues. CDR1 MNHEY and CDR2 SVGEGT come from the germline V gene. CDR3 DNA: TGTGCCAGCAGCAACCGGGACAGGGCAAACTATGGCTACACCTTC. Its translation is CASSNRDRANYGYTF.

CDR3 DNA sequence: TGTGCCAGCAGCCAGAGGGTGCCAGGGGGCACTGAAGCTTTCTTT. Amino acid sequence: CASSQRVPGGTEAFF. V is TRBV6-2 or TRBV6-3 and J is TRBJ1-1; 7 nucleotides line up with TRBD1. Germline-derived CDR1 and CDR2 are MNHEY and SVGEGT. CDR3 length equals 15 residues. V lost 6 bases to trimming and J lost 4 bases; unmatched junction nucleotides: 11.

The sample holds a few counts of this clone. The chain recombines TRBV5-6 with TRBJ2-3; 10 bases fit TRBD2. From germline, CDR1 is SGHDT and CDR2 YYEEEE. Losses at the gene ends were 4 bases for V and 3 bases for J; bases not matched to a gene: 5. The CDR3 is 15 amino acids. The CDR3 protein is CASSPASGSTDTQYF. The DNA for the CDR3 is TGTGCCAGCAGCCCGGCTAGCGGGAGTACAGATACGCAGTATTTT.

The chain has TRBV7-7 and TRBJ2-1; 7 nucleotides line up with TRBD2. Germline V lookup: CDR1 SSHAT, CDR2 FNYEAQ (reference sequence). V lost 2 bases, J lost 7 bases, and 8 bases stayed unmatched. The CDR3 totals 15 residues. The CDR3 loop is CASSLSLAVGNEQFF. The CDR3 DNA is TGTGCCAGCAGCTTAAGTCTAGCGGTGGGTAATGAGCAGTTCTTC.

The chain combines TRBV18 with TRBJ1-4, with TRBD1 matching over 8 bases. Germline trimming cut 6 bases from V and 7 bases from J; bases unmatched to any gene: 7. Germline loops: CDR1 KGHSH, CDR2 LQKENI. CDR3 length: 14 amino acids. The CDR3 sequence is CASSPGGASEKLFF. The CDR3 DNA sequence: TGTGCCAGCTCCCCAGGGGGCGCGAGTGAAAAACTGTTTTTT.

For the CDR3, the DNA is TGTGCCAGCAGCTTGTGGTGGAGGTACCCGTTGAGCTACACCTTC. Protein: CASSLWWRYPLSYTF. J is TRBJ1-2 and V is TRBV5-6; D gene uncertain. The CDR3 loop spans 15 amino acids. Trimming pared 1 base from V and 9 bases from J, leaving 19 bases between. Germline V lookup: CDR1 SGHDT, CDR2 YYEEEE.

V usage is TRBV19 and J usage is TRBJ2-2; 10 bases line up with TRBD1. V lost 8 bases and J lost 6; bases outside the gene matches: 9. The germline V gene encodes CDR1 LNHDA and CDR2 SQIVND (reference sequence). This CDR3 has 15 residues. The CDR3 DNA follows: TGTGCCAGTGCGCCGGGACAGGGGTGGGCCGGGGAGCTGTTTTTT. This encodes CASAPGQGWAGELFF.

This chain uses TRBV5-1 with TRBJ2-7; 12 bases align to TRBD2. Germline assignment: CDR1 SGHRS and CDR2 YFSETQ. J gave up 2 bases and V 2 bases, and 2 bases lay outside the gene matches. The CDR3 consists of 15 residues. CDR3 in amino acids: CASSFLAGGPYEQYF. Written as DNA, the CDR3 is TGCGCCAGCAGCTTTCTAGCGGGAGGGCCCTACGAGCAGTACTTC. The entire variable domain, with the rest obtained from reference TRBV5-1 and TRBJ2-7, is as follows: KAGVTQTPRYLIKTRGQQVTLSCSPISGHRSVSWYQQTPGQGLQFLFEYFSETQRNKGNFPGRFSGRQFSNSRSEMNVSTLELGDSALYLCASSFLAGGPYEQYFGPGTRLTVT.

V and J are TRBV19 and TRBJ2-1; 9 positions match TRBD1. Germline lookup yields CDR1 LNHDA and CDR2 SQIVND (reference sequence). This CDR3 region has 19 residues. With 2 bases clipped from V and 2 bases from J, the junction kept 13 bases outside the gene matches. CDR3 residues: CASSIRTLNTGGPYNEQFF. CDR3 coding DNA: TGTGCCAGTAGTATAAGAACTTTAAACACAGGGGGCCCCTACAATGAGCAGTTCTTC.

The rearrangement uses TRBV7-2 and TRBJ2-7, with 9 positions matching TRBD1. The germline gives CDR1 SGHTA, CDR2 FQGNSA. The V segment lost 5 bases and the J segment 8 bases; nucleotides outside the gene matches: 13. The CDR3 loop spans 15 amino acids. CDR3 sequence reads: CASSLTLGGTGQQYF. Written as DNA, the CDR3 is TGTGCCAGCAGCCTAACCCTAGGAGGGACAGGGCAGCAGTACTTC.

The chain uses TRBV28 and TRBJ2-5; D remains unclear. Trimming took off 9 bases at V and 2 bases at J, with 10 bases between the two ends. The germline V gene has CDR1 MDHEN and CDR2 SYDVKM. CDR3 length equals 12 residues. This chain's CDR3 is CASSILQETQYF. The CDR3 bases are TGTGCCAGTTCCATTCTACAAGAGACCCAGTACTTC.

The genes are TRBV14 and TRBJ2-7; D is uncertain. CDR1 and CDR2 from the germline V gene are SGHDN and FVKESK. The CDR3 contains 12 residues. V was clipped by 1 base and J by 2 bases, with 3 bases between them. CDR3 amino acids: CASSQAPYEQYF. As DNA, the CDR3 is TGTGCCAGCAGCCAAGCTCCCTACGAGCAGTACTTC.

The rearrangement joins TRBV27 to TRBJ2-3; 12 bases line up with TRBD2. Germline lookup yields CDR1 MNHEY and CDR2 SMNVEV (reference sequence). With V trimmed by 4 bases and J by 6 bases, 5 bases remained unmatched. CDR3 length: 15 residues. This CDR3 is CASSSGLAGTDTQYF. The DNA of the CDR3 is TGTGCCAGCAGTTCCGGACTAGCGGGAACGGATACGCAGTATTTT.

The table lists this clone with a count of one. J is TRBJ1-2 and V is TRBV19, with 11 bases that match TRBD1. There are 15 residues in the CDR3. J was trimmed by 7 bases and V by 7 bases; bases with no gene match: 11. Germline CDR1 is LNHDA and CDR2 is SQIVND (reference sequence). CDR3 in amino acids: CASTGLGQGEVGYTF. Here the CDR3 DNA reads TGTGCCAGTACCGGCTTGGGACAGGGGGAAGTTGGCTACACCTTC.

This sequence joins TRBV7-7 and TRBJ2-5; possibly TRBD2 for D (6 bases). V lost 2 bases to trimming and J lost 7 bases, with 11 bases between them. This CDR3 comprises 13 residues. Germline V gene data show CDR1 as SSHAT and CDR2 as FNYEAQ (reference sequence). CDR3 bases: TGTGCCAGCAGCTTAAGTTTCGGGGGGACCCAGTACTTC. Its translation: CASSLSFGGTQYF. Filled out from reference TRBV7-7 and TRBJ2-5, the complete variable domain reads GAGVSQSPRYKVTKRGQDVTLRCDPISSHATLYWYQQALGQGPEFLTYFNYEAQPDKSGLPSDRFSAERPEGSISTLTIQRTEQRDSAMYRCASSLSFGGTQYFGPGTRLLVL.

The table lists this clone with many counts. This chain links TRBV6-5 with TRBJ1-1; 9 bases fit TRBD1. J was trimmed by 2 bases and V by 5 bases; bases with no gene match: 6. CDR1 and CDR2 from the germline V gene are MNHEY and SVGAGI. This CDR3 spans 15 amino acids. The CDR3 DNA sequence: TGTGCCAGCAGTAACCACAGGGGGCGAAACACTGAAGCTTTCTTT. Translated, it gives CASSNHRGRNTEAFF.

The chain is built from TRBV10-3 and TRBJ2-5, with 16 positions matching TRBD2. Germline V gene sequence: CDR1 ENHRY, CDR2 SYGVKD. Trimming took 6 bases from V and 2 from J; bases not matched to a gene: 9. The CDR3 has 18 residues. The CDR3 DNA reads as TGTGCCATCAGCCCCGGGACTAGCGGGAGGGCATTACAAGAGACCCAGTACTTC. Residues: CAISPGTSGRALQETQYF.

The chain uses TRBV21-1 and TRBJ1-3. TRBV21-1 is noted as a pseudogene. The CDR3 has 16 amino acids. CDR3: CASSKREDLSGNTIYF. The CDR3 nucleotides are TGTGCCAGCAGCAAAAGGGAGGATTTATCTGGAAACACCATATATTTT.

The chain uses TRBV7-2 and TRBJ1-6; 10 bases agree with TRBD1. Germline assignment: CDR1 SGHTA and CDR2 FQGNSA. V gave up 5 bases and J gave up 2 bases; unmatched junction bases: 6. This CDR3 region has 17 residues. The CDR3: CASSARDRGAYNSPLHF. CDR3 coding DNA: TGTGCCAGCAGCGCCAGGGACAGGGGAGCCTATAATTCACCCCTCCACTTT.

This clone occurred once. This CDR3 is CASRMTDEQYF. The DNA for the CDR3 is TGTGCCAGCCGAATGACAGACGAGCAGTACTTC. The rearrangement links TRBV6-4 to TRBJ2-7; maybe TRBD1 (5 bases). The germline V gene has CDR1 MRHNA and CDR2 SNTAGT. The CDR3 covers 11 residues. Trimming took off 8 bases at V and 5 bases at J, with 10 bases between the two ends.

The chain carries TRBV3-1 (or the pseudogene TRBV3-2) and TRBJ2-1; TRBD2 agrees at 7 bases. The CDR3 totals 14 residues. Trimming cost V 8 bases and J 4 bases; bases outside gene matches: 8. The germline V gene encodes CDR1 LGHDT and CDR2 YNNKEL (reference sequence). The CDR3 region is CASCPAGTYNEQFF. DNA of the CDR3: TGTGCCAGCTGCCCAGCGGGAACTTACAATGAGCAGTTCTTC.

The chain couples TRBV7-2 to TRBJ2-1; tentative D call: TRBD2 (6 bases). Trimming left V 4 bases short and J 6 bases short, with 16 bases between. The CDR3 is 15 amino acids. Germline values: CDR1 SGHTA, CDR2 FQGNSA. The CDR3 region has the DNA TGTGCCAGCAGCTCCAAAAGACTAGATTTCAATGAGCAGTTCTTC. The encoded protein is CASSSKRLDFNEQFF.

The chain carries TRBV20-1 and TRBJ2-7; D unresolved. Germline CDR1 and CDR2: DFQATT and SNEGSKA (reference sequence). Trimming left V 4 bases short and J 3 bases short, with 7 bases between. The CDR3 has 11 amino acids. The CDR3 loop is CSANPSYEQYF. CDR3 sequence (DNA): TGCAGTGCTAACCCGAGCTACGAGCAGTACTTC.

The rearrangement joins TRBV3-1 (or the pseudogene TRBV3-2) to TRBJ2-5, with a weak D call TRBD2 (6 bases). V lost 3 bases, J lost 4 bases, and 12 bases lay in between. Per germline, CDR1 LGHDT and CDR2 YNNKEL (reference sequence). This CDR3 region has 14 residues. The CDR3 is CASSQGLSGETQYF. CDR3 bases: TGTGCCAGCAGCCAGGGCCTTAGCGGAGAGACCCAGTACTTC.

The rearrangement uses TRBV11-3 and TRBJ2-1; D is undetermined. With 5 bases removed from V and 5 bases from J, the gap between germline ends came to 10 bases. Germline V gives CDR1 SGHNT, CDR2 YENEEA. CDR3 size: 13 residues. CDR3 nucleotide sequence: TGTGCCAGCAGCACGACTGGAAACAATGAGCAGTTCTTC. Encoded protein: CASSTTGNNEQFF.

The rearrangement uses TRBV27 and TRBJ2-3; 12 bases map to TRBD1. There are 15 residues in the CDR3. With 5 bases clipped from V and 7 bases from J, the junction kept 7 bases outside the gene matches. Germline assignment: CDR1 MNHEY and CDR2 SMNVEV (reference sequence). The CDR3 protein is CASSPRGQGANTQYF. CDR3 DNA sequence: TGTGCCAGCAGTCCCCGGGGACAGGGGGCAAATACGCAGTATTTT.

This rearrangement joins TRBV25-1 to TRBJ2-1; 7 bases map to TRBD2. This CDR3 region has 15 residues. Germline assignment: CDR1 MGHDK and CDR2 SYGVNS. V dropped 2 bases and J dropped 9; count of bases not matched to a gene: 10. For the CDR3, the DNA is TGTGCCAGCAGTGAAGGTCTAGTGTGGGAGGGTGAGCAGTTCTTC. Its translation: CASSEGLVWEGEQFF.

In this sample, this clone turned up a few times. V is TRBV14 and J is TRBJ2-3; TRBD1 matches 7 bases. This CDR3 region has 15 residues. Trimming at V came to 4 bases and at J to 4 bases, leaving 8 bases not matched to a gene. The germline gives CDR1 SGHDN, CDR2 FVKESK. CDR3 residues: CASSRQGVMADTQYF. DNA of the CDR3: TGTGCCAGCAGCCGACAGGGTGTGATGGCAGATACGCAGTATTTT.